This T cell receptor beta chain was documented in a study of early T cells in non-severe SARS-CoV-2 infection. The CDR3 length is 20 residues. The V gene end was trimmed by 2 bases and the J gene end by 5 bases; junction bases not matched to a gene: 15. Germline CDR1 is SGHAT and CDR2 is FQNNGV. A few counts support this clonotype. Each CDR3 protein gets one entry after TCRdb re-called the 5' RACE reads with MiXCR. The data show 60,000 or so distinct CDR3 sequences, over 10% seen once. The material was whole blood, obtained at baseline. The chain has TRBV11-2 and TRBJ2-7; 16 bases are a match to TRBD2. The TCR sequence derives from an adult who was a healthcare worker with PCR-confirmed SARS-CoV-2 infection or an uninfected control (not recorded which). The DNA for the CDR3 is TGTGCCAGCAGCTTACCCCCGGGACTAGCGGGAGGGCCTCGGGAAGACGAGCAGTACTTC. Its protein product is CASSLPPGLAGGPREDEQYF. The whole variable domain, remainder taken from reference TRBV11-2 and TRBJ2-7, is EAGVAQSPRYKIIEKRQSVAFWCNPISGHATLYWYQQILGQGPKLLIQFQNNGVVDDSQLPKDRFSAERLKGVDSTLKIQPAKLEDSAVYLCASSLPPGLAGGPREDEQYFGPGTRLTVT.